This TCR beta chain was obtained from a study of beta chain features in type 1 diabetes. Reverse transcription of all isolated RNA meant that expressed TCRB transcripts were sequenced. Sequenced by immunoSEQ multiplex PCR; TCRdb stores in-frame clones only, minus some. The sample comprises about 130,000 clones, about 8.7% of which are singletons, and around 0.63% rests with the top ten. This clone came up a few times. Its antigen is undetermined. Study results and caveats: For patients, the naive, central memory and Treg TCRB repertoires appeared more alike than for healthy donors. Highly expressing activated T cells could be over-counted with a cDNA template.

Sequenced input: central memory CD4+ T cells from blood. This clonotype was sampled from a man aged 18 to 35 in good health.

CDR3 DNA sequence: TGCGCCAGCAGCCTGGGACTCCCCCTGGGAGAGACCCAGTACTTC. This codes for CASSLGLPLGETQYF. The chain joins TRBV5-1 to TRBJ2-5, with D possibly being TRBD2 (6 bases). CDR3 size: 15 residues. Trimming took 4 bases from V and 4 from J, leaving 17 bases between them. Germline V gene data show CDR1 as SGHRS and CDR2 as YFSETQ. The whole variable domain, filled in from reference TRBV5-1 and TRBJ2-5, reads KAGVTQTPRYLIKTRGQQVTLSCSPISGHRSVSWYQQTPGQGLQFLFEYFSETQRNKGNFPGRFSGRQFSNSRSEMNVSTLELGDSALYLCASSLGLPLGETQYFGPGTRLLVL.